Below, 25 T cell receptor beta chains from the same sample are listed, as sequenced in a study of response to subunit inactivated influenza vaccine. MiXCR, applied by TCRdb to the RT-PCR reads, yields one record per CDR3 protein. The sample contains about 650,000 distinct CDR3 sequences, 15% to 17% of which appear only once. This sample comprised PBMCs from blood, obtained about 12 days after vaccination. Receptors originate from a man aged 50 to 59 who received an inactivated influenza vaccine.

The CDR3 protein is CASSRDRGTQQYF. In nucleotides, the CDR3 is TGCGCCAGCAGCCGGGACAGGGGAACACAGCAGTACTTC. The V gene is TRBV4-1, the J gene TRBJ2-7; TRBD1 matches at 10 bases. Germline assignment: CDR1 MGHRA and CDR2 YSYEKL. The trim removed 4 bases at V and 8 bases at J, leaving 5 bases unmatched. The CDR3 totals 13 residues.

A word on this clonotype: Just one base apart from a much larger clone, this may be a read error. The CDR3 DNA sequence: TGTGCCAGCAGCCAAAGCTTAGCGGTAGTACGGCCCACGCAGTATTTT. It is translated as CASSQSLAVVRPTQYF. The chain carries TRBV3-1 and TRBJ2-3; the D gene is possibly TRBD2 (6 bases). The germline V gene has CDR1 LGHDT and CDR2 YNNKEL (reference sequence). The CDR3 runs to 16 residues. Trimming stripped 2 bases from V and 9 bases from J, with 21 bases between.

The rearrangement links TRBV10-3 to TRBJ1-1; tentative D call: TRBD1 (5 bases). Germline assignment: CDR1 ENHRY and CDR2 SYGVKD. CDR3 size: 17 residues. V lost 4 bases to trimming and J lost 3 bases, with 21 bases between them. CDR3 amino acids: CAISVTTGLGRDTEAFF. In DNA, the CDR3 is TGTGCCATCAGTGTCACTACAGGCCTCGGCAGGGACACTGAAGCTTTCTTT.

This clonotype was seen at least ten times. The V gene is TRBV7-2, the J gene TRBJ2-7, with TRBD1 identical over 7 bases. V lost 5 bases, J lost 2 bases, and 6 bases stayed unmatched. Germline V gene data show CDR1 as SGHTA and CDR2 as FQGNSA. CDR3 size: 14 residues. The CDR3 reads CASSPRQGTYEQYF. In DNA, the CDR3 is TGTGCCAGCAGCCCCCGACAGGGAACCTACGAGCAGTACTTC.

In this sample, this clonotype turned up a few times. The chain joins TRBV5-4 to TRBJ1-4; TRBD1 aligns across 11 bases. The germline CDR1 and CDR2 sequences are SGHNT and YYREEE (reference sequence). The CDR3 loop spans 14 amino acids. V gave up 2 bases and J gave up 8 bases; unmatched junction bases: 2. The DNA of the CDR3 is TGTGCCAGCAGCTTCAGGGACAGGGGGGAAAAACTGTTTTTT. It translates to CASSFRDRGEKLFF.

The genes are TRBV14 and TRBJ1-6; D is possibly TRBD1 (5 bases). The CDR3 extends over 19 amino acids. The germline gives CDR1 SGHDN, CDR2 FVKESK. V was trimmed by 0 bases and J by 9 bases, leaving 24 bases between them. CDR3 sequence: CASSQDPVLGREIFSPLHF. CDR3 nucleotide sequence: TGTGCCAGCAGCCAAGATCCGGTTTTGGGCAGGGAGATATTTTCACCCCTCCACTTT.

This clonotype appeared a few times. The chain combines TRBV4-3 with TRBJ2-3; 12 bases line up with TRBD2. The germline CDR1 and CDR2 sequences are LGHNA and YSLEER. The junction had 3 bases not matched to a gene; V was cut back by 1 base and J by 4 bases. The CDR3 spans 16 residues. In nucleotides, the CDR3 is TGCGCCAGCAGCCAAGCGACTAGCGGGGGAGCAGATACGCAGTATTTT. Amino acid sequence: CASSQATSGGADTQYF.

A few counts support this clonotype. The chain combines TRBV11-2 with TRBJ2-2; D is tentatively TRBD1 or TRBD2 (5 bases each). The CDR3 has 14 amino acids. Germline V lookup: CDR1 SGHAT, CDR2 FQNNGV. The germline V and J ends were trimmed by 3 bases and 7 bases, with 12 bases remaining between them. CDR3 nucleotides: TGTGCCAGCAGCTTGTTAGGGACGATCGGGGAGCTGTTTTTT. It codes for CASSLLGTIGELFF.

This clonotype has only a few counts. This rearrangement joins TRBV20-1 to TRBJ2-5; D is ambiguous. The CDR3 totals 13 residues. The germline CDR1 and CDR2 sequences are DFQATT and SNEGSKA (reference sequence). Between the trimmed V and J ends, which lost 1 base and 5 bases, there was a span of 11 bases. Here the CDR3 DNA reads TGCAGTGCTAGAGGTAGCCGATTGGAGACCCAGTACTTC. Translation: CSARGSRLETQYF.

The chain has TRBV6-2 or TRBV6-3 and TRBJ2-5; D is undetermined. Trimming shortened V by 2 bases and J by 5 bases, and 12 bases separated the two germline ends. The CDR3 has 14 residues. Germline CDR1 reads MNHEY; CDR2 reads SVGEGT. For the CDR3, the DNA is TGTGCCAGCAGTTACGTTTCGCACAAGGAGACCCAGTACTTC. Protein product: CASSYVSHKETQYF.

The chain uses TRBV7-8 and TRBJ1-5; D is undetermined. V was clipped by 4 bases and J by 4 bases, with 8 bases between them. This CDR3 has 13 amino acids. Looked up from germline, CDR1 is SGHVS and CDR2 is FQNEAQ. Here the CDR3 DNA reads TGTGCCAGCAGCTCGAACCCAAATCAGCCCCAGCATTTT. As protein: CASSSNPNQPQHF. The entire variable domain, with the rest obtained from reference TRBV7-8 and TRBJ1-5, is as follows: GAGVSQSPRYKVAKRGQDVALRCDPISGHVSLFWYQQALGQGPEFLTYFQNEAQLDKSGLPSDRFFAERPEGSVSTLKIQRTQQEDSAVYLCASSSNPNQPQHFGDGTRLSIL.

This clonotype was seen a handful of times. This chain connects TRBV10-3 to TRBJ2-1; D is possibly TRBD2 (5 bases). V gave up 2 bases and J gave up 10 bases, with 12 bases separating them. CDR3 length: 13 amino acids. The germline CDR1 and CDR2 sequences are ENHRY and SYGVKD. The CDR3 DNA reads as TGTGCCATCAGTGAGGGTCCTCCGGGAGAGCAGTTCTTC. Translation: CAISEGPPGEQFF.

This chain joins TRBV28 and TRBJ2-1; possibly TRBD1 for D (6 bases). The germline gives CDR1 MDHEN, CDR2 SYDVKM. The CDR3 covers 15 residues. Trimming left V 3 bases short and J 6 bases short, with 15 bases between. The CDR3 DNA sequence: TGTGCCAGCAGTTTGCGCAGGGGCCTATCCAATGAGCAGTTCTTC. Its protein is CASSLRRGLSNEQFF.

This clonotype appeared many times. This chain joins TRBV12-3 or TRBV12-4 and TRBJ1-5; 10 bases align to TRBD1. CDR3 length equals 14 residues. J was trimmed by 6 bases and V by 3 bases; bases with no gene match: 2. As DNA, the CDR3 is TGTGCCAGCAGTTTGGGGACAGGGGTTCAGCCCCAGCATTTT. Its translation is CASSLGTGVQPQHF.

This clonotype has a handful of counts. The CDR3 DNA reads TGTGCCAGCAGTTTAAACGGGTCAGGGGGCCGAAAACGGGAGTATCGGTACGAGCAGTACTTC. Its protein product is CASSLNGSGGRKREYRYEQYF. V is TRBV28 and J is TRBJ2-7, with 8 bases matching TRBD1. CDR1 and CDR2 (germline): MDHEN, SYDVKM. This CDR3 region has 21 residues. V dropped 2 bases and J dropped 4; count of bases not matched to a gene: 25.

This clonotype was recorded many times. The rearrangement joins TRBV4-3 to TRBJ2-5; D uncertain. This CDR3 is built from 13 residues. The V gene's germline CDR1 is LGHNA and CDR2 YSLEER. Trimming took off 0 bases at V and 1 base at J, with 3 bases between the two ends. In DNA, the CDR3 is TGCGCCAGCAGCCAAGACACCCAAGAGACCCAGTACTTC. Protein product: CASSQDTQETQYF.

The chain has TRBV2 and TRBJ2-7, with 9 nucleotides matching TRBD1. The CDR3 has 14 amino acids. Germline values: CDR1 SNHLY, CDR2 FYNNEI. J was trimmed by 3 bases and V by 6 bases; bases with no gene match: 6. The CDR3 DNA reads TGTGCCAGCAGCGCCGGGACAGGGATCTACGAGCAGTACTTC. It translates to CASSAGTGIYEQYF.

A few counts support this clonotype. The chain carries TRBV10-3 and TRBJ1-1; no clear D. This CDR3 has 13 residues. V dropped 1 base and J dropped 5 bases, with 8 bases sitting between them. CDR1 is ENHRY and CDR2 is SYGVKD in the germline V gene. The CDR3 sequence: CAISEFSGTEAFF. The DNA of the CDR3 is TGTGCCATCAGTGAGTTCTCTGGGACTGAAGCTTTCTTT.

This chain connects TRBV24-1 to TRBJ2-5; possibly TRBD1 for D (5 bases). Germline V gives CDR1 KGHDR, CDR2 SFDVKD. The CDR3 sequence is 15 residues long. Trimming shortened V by 4 bases and J by 0 bases, and 11 bases separated the two germline ends. CDR3 sequence: CATSDPVGDQETQYF. CDR3 DNA: TGTGCCACCAGTGACCCGGTAGGGGACCAAGAGACCCAGTACTTC.

This clonotype has a handful of counts. The chain combines TRBV12-3 or TRBV12-4 with TRBJ2-7; 11 bases agree with TRBD2. Unmatched junction bases numbered 5, after V lost 0 bases and J lost 1 base. This CDR3 spans 17 amino acids. The CDR3 is CASSLASGGAFSYEQYF. CDR3 coding DNA: TGTGCCAGCAGTTTAGCTAGCGGGGGGGCCTTTTCCTACGAGCAGTACTTC.

The chain links TRBV7-6 to TRBJ2-7; TRBD2 is a possible D gene (6 bases). Per germline, CDR1 SGHVS and CDR2 FNYEAQ. The CDR3 runs to 16 residues. The V end was cut by 5 bases, the J end by 6 bases, with 23 bases between. CDR3 bases: TGTGCCAGCAGCCTCCAGCAAATGGCGGGGAGGACCGAGCAGTACTTC. It codes for CASSLQQMAGRTEQYF.

This clonotype was seen only a few times. The chain employs TRBV5-6 and TRBJ2-1; tentatively, D is TRBD1 (6 bases). V gave up 4 bases and J gave up 4 bases, with 30 bases separating them. Germline V gene lookup returns CDR1 SGHDT and CDR2 YYEEEE. This CDR3 has 20 amino acids. CDR3 coding DNA: TGTGCCAGCAGCCCTAAGATTGGGGTTACAGGGTTTCCCTCATACAATGAGCAGTTCTTC. This gives the protein CASSPKIGVTGFPSYNEQFF.

This clonotype turned up a few times. The chain employs TRBV7-9 and TRBJ1-4, with TRBD1 matching over 7 bases. This CDR3 comprises 15 residues. Germline values: CDR1 SEHNR, CDR2 FQNEAQ (reference sequence). With V trimmed by 5 bases and J by 8 bases, 11 bases remained unmatched. The CDR3 loop reads CASSLRDSLREKLFF. The DNA for the CDR3 is TGTGCCAGCAGCCTACGGGACAGCTTAAGGGAAAAACTGTTTTTT.

The chain has TRBV7-2 and TRBJ2-3; D may match TRBD1 or TRBD2 (6 bases each). This CDR3 spans 16 amino acids. V gave up 4 bases and J gave up 4 bases, with 18 bases separating them. Germline V gives CDR1 SGHTA, CDR2 FQGNSA. The CDR3 sequence: CASSSRGAGGADTQYF. The DNA for the CDR3 is TGTGCCAGCAGCTCGCGGGGCGCCGGGGGCGCAGATACGCAGTATTTT.

The sample holds a few counts of this clonotype. This sequence joins TRBV20-1 and TRBJ2-1, with 14 bases fitting TRBD2. The CDR3 is 17 amino acids. Germline CDR1 reads DFQATT; CDR2 reads SNEGSKA (reference sequence). V gave up 5 bases and J gave up 6 bases; unmatched junction bases: 12. CDR3 in amino acids: CSARTNTGTSGSNEQFF. CDR3 nucleotide sequence: TGCAGTGCTCGAACAAACACCGGGACTAGCGGGAGCAATGAGCAGTTCTTC.